This T cell receptor (beta chain) was found in a study of tumor-infiltrating lymphocytes in primary liver carcinoma. About the study: Donors underwent surgery for histopathologically diagnosed primary liver carcinoma. Study-level results: Tumor samples exhibited a significantly greater top-250-clone fraction than blood samples (p = 0.039).

RNA isolated from unsorted whole blood supplied the blood RNA, with germline DNA also extracted. As regards this clonotype: Its antigen is not identified.

The authors made TCR beta cDNA from roughly 480 ng total RNA with a constant-region primer. Generation of the TCR beta libraries relied on three nested multiplex PCR rounds using slightly modified ARM-PCR. A single record per CDR3 protein comes from TCRdb applying MiXCR to the multiplex PCR reads. The table lists over 250,000 distinct CDR3 sequences, around 50% of them singletons. The specimen was peripheral blood. The TCR sequence derives from a woman in her 30s with primary liver carcinoma and hepatitis B virus infection.

The CDR3 region has the DNA TGCGCCAGCGGTGTCACCCTTAATGAGCAGTTCTTC. Its translation is CASGVTLNEQFF. V is TRBV10-2 and J is TRBJ2-1; D gene unclear. The CDR3 loop spans 12 amino acids. V shed 8 bases and J shed 7 bases, with 12 bases lying between them. Germline CDR1 is WSHSY and CDR2 is SAAADI.